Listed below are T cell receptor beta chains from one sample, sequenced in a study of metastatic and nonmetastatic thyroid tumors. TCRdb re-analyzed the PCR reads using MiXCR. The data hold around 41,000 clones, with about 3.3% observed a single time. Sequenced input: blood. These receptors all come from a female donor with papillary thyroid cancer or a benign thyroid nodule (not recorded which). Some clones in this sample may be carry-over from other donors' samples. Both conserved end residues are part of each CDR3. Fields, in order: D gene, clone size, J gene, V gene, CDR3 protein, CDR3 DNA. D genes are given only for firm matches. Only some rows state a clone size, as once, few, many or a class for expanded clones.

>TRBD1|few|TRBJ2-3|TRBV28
CASSPRGRGRADTQYF
TGTGCCAGCAGCCCTAGGGGCAGGGGGCGCGCAGATACGCAGTATTTT
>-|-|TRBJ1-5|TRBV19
CASSSQKYQPQHF
TGTGCCAGTAGTAGTCAGAAATATCAGCCCCAGCATTTT
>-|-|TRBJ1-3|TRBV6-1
CVSSSGNAIYF
TGTGTCAGTTCGTCGGGAAACGCCATATATTTT
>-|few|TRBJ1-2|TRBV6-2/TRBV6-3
CASSPGGVYGYTF
TGTGCCAGCAGCCCCGGGGGGGTTTATGGCTACACCTTC
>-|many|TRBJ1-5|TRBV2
CASSSENQPQHF
TGTGCCAGCAGTTCGGAGAATCAGCCCCAGCATTTT
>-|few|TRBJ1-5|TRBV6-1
CASSRIQGSNQPQHF
TGTGCCAGCAGTCGAATACAGGGAAGCAATCAGCCCCAGCATTTT
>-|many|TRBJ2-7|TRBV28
CASSLLDSSYEQYF
TGTGCCAGCAGTTTATTAGACAGCTCCTACGAGCAGTACTTC
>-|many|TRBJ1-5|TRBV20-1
CSARDQGRTGPQPQHF
TGCAGTGCTAGAGATCAAGGACGGACGGGACCCCAGCCCCAGCATTTT
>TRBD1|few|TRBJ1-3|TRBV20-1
CSATRQGAGNTIYF
TGCAGTGCTACCCGACAGGGGGCTGGAAACACCATATATTTT
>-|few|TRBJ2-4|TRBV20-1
CSVDEGTKNIQYF
TGCAGCGTCGACGAGGGAACCAAAAACATTCAGTACTTC
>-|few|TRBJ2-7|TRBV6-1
CASSSGWDSYEQYF
TGTGCCAGCAGTAGCGGGTGGGACTCCTACGAGCAGTACTTC
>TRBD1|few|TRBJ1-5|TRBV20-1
CSARDAVGTGDGQPQHF
TGCAGTGCTAGAGATGCGGTGGGAACAGGGGACGGACAGCCCCAGCATTTT
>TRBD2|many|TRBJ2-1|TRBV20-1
CSARTSGSYNEQFF
TGCAGTGCTAGGACTAGCGGCTCCTACAATGAGCAGTTCTTC
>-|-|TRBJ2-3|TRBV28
CASCPQGQGNTDTQCF
TGTGCCAGCTGCCCTCAGGGGCAGGGAAACACAGATACGCAGTGTTTT
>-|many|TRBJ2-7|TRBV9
CASSLTQGFGEQYF
TGTGCCAGCAGCTTAACCCAGGGGTTCGGCGAGCAGTACTTC
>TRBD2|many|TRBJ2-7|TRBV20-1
CSARGTSGTYEQYF
TGCAGTGCTAGGGGGACTAGCGGTACCTACGAGCAGTACTTC
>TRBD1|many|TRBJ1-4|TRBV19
CASSKGQTATNEKLFF
TGTGCCAGTAGTAAGGGACAGACTGCAACTAATGAAAAACTGTTTTTT
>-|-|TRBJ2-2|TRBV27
CASRLQQGASGELFF
TGTGCCAGCAGACTTCAACAGGGCGCGTCCGGGGAGCTGTTTTTT
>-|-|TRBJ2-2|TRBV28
CASSSSTGELFF
TGTGCCAGCAGTTCCTCAACCGGGGAGCTGTTTTTT
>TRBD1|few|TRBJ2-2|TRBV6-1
CASKLQGEVRVGELFF
TGTGCCAGCAAGCTCCAGGGGGAAGTAAGAGTCGGGGAGCTGTTTTTT
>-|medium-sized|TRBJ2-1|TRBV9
CASSGLVVNEQFF
TGTGCCAGCAGCGGCCTAGTGGTGAATGAGCAGTTCTTC
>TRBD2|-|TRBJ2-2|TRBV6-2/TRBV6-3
CASGIRDYRPGELFF
TGTGCCAGCGGTATCCGGGACTACCGCCCCGGGGAGCTGTTTTTT
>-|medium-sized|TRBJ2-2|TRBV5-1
CASRTDITGELFF
TGCGCCAGCAGGACAGACATTACCGGGGAGCTGTTTTTT
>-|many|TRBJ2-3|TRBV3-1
CASSQYWEGVRRDTQYF
TGTGCCAGCAGCCAATATTGGGAAGGGGTTCGGCGGGATACGCAGTATTTT
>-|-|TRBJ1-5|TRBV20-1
CSAVTGGGPNQPQHF
TGCAGTGCTGTGACCGGGGGGGGACCCAATCAGCCCCAGCATTTT
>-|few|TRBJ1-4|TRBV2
CASSGPPHSGATLFF
TGTGCCAGCAGTGGTCCCCCCCACTCGGGGGCGACGCTGTTTTTT